Below, 28 T cell receptor beta chains from the same sample are listed, as sequenced in a study of shared clonotypes between healthy human individuals (dated by TCRdb to 2019 to 2021). The library was produced with the immunoSEQ multiplex PCR assay. The table was pulled from immuneACCESS by TCRdb, which kept in-frame rearrangements only. Such tables lose some clones; where checked, under half of the loss comes from unresolved V genes, and the rest has no known cause. The sample table holds roughly 2 million clones, of which approximately 95% were seen once. More than 0.1% of the sample goes to the ten largest clones. The specimen was naive CD4+ T cells sorted from blood. The cell subset or site tag for this specimen amounts to: CD45RA+ positively selected. The receptors derive from a man aged 18 to 35 in good health.

The chain carries TRBV28 and TRBJ1-2, with 8 positions matching TRBD1. J was trimmed by 4 bases and V by 10 bases; bases with no gene match: 17. Per the germline V gene, CDR1 is MDHEN and CDR2 is SYDVKM. This CDR3 is 16 amino acids long. Here the CDR3 DNA reads TGTGCCACCCCAGATAATACAGGGGGTTTAAGCTATGGCTACACCTTC. This translates into CATPDNTGGLSYGYTF.

The chain employs TRBV7-8 and TRBJ2-7, with D perhaps TRBD1 or TRBD2 (5 bases each). The CDR3 is made up of 16 amino acids. V was clipped by 5 bases and J by 4 bases, with 21 bases between them. Germline V gene data show CDR1 as SGHVS and CDR2 as FQNEAQ. In DNA, the CDR3 is TGTGCCAGCAGCCCGACCGAGCGGAACAGGATATACGAGCAGTACTTC. It translates to CASSPTERNRIYEQYF.

This clone was seen once. This chain uses TRBV30 with TRBJ2-1; 8 nucleotides line up with TRBD1. CDR1 is GTSNPN, CDR2 SVGIG, per germline (reference sequence). Trimming took 7 bases from V and 4 from J; bases not matched to a gene: 6. The CDR3 is made up of 13 amino acids. Here the CDR3 reads CALTGDEYNEQFF. The CDR3 DNA reads TGTGCCTTGACAGGGGACGAATACAATGAGCAGTTCTTC.

V is TRBV9 and J is TRBJ2-5; 8 bases align to TRBD2. Unmatched junction bases numbered 8, after V lost 4 bases and J lost 3 bases. Germline loops: CDR1 SGDLS, CDR2 YYNGEE. The CDR3 contains 15 residues. The CDR3 DNA is TGTGCCAGCAGCCCTAGGACTAGCCGCGAAGAGACCCAGTACTTC. Translating it yields CASSPRTSREETQYF.

The CDR3 spells CAWSVLGGELFF. The CDR3 DNA reads TGTGCCTGGAGTGTACTGGGCGGGGAGCTGTTTTTT. The J gene is TRBJ2-2, the V gene TRBV30; D is ambiguous. This CDR3 has 12 residues. Germline values: CDR1 GTSNPN, CDR2 SVGIG (reference sequence). Trimming removed 0 bases from V and 7 bases from J, with 6 bases in between.

This chain joins TRBV18 and TRBJ2-3; no clear D. The CDR3 sequence is 12 residues long. V dropped 5 bases and J dropped 5 bases, with 8 bases sitting between them. Germline CDR1 and CDR2: KGHSH and LQKENI. The CDR3 DNA follows: TGTGCCAGCTCAAGTGGTCAAGATACGCAGTATTTT. Translating it yields CASSSGQDTQYF.

The rearrangement uses TRBV18 and TRBJ2-3, with 8 bases aligning to TRBD1. The CDR3 is made up of 19 amino acids. Per germline, CDR1 KGHSH and CDR2 LQKENI. Unmatched junction bases numbered 11, after V lost 0 bases and J lost 0 bases. The CDR3 region is CASSPPVSGGFPSTDTQYF. As DNA, the CDR3 is TGTGCCAGCTCACCACCGGTTTCAGGGGGCTTTCCTAGCACAGATACGCAGTATTTT.

The V call is TRBV5-6, the J call TRBJ2-7; TRBD1 agrees at 7 bases. V lost 2 bases to trimming and J lost 5 bases; unmatched junction nucleotides: 13. The CDR3 covers 16 residues. Germline V lookup: CDR1 SGHDT, CDR2 YYEEEE. The CDR3 coding sequence is TGTGCCAGCAGCTTAGGATTCCGAGACAGGGCCCACGAGCAGTACTTC. This encodes CASSLGFRDRAHEQYF. Drawing the rest from reference TRBV5-6 and TRBJ2-7, the complete variable domain is DAGVTQSPTHLIKTRGQQVTLRCSPKSGHDTVSWYQQALGQGPQFIFQYYEEEERQRGNFPDRFSGHQFPNYSSELNVNALLLGDSALYLCASSLGFRDRAHEQYFGPGTRLTVT.

The V gene is TRBV28, the J gene TRBJ1-1; possibly TRBD1 for D (5 bases). V lost 2 bases and J 1 base, leaving 11 bases between the germline ends. The CDR3 is 15 amino acids. Germline CDR1 MDHEN, CDR2 SYDVKM. This chain's CDR3 is CASSLRGRKNTEAFF. The CDR3, as DNA: TGTGCCAGCAGTTTAAGGGGAAGGAAGAACACTGAAGCTTTCTTT.

This sequence joins TRBV15 and TRBJ2-5; TRBD2 matches 11 bases. Germline assignment: CDR1 LNHNV and CDR2 YYDKDF (reference sequence). The trim removed 1 base at V and 4 bases at J, leaving 11 bases unmatched. The CDR3 contains 18 residues. The DNA of the CDR3 is TGTGCCACCAGCAGAGTCAAATTAGCGGGAGGGCCTTTAGAGACCCAGTACTTC. Encoded protein: CATSRVKLAGGPLETQYF.

This clone came up once. This sequence joins TRBV11-2 and TRBJ1-2, with a tentative D call TRBD1 (5 bases). Germline assignment: CDR1 SGHAT and CDR2 FQNNGV. The CDR3 loop spans 16 amino acids. V shed 5 bases and J shed 4 bases, with 20 bases lying between them. The CDR3 is CASSTGGLRNSYGYTF. The DNA of the CDR3 is TGTGCCAGCAGCACCGGGGGACTCCGGAACTCCTATGGCTACACCTTC.

The chain has TRBV5-1 and TRBJ2-3, with D possibly matching TRBD2 (5 bases). Per the germline V gene, CDR1 is SGHRS and CDR2 is YFSETQ. The CDR3 has 14 amino acids. V lost 0 bases to trimming and J lost 4 bases, with 9 bases between them. CDR3 DNA: TGCGCCAGCAGCTTGGTAGCGCCCCCAGATACGCAGTATTTT. Encoded protein: CASSLVAPPDTQYF. The full variable domain, completed using reference TRBV5-1 and TRBJ2-3, is KAGVTQTPRYLIKTRGQQVTLSCSPISGHRSVSWYQQTPGQGLQFLFEYFSETQRNKGNFPGRFSGRQFSNSRSEMNVSTLELGDSALYLCASSLVAPPDTQYFGPGTRLTVL.

V gene TRBV29-1 combines with J gene TRBJ2-4; D is tentatively TRBD1 or TRBD2 (5 bases each). Trimming pared 2 bases from V and 9 bases from J, leaving 17 bases between. Germline values: CDR1 SQVTM, CDR2 ANQGSEA. CDR3 length: 14 amino acids. The CDR3 spells CSVERDASVGIQYF. CDR3 DNA sequence: TGCAGCGTTGAAAGGGACGCCTCAGTTGGCATTCAGTACTTC.

The rearrangement uses TRBV10-3 and TRBJ2-2, with 8 bases that match TRBD1. The CDR3 loop spans 15 amino acids. With V trimmed by 2 bases and J by 4 bases, 3 bases remained unmatched. Germline lookup yields CDR1 ENHRY and CDR2 SYGVKD. The CDR3 sequence: CAISEGQGATGELFF. CDR3 sequence (DNA): TGTGCCATCAGTGAGGGTCAGGGGGCCACCGGGGAGCTGTTTTTT.

The chain employs TRBV6-4 and TRBJ1-2; D is unresolved. The germline CDR1 and CDR2 sequences are MRHNA and SNTAGT. The V gene lost 2 bases and the J gene lost 7 bases, with 17 bases spanning the gap. There are 15 residues in the CDR3. DNA of the CDR3: TGTGCCAGCAGTGACGTAGACTCCCCCGGCTCTGGCTACACCTTC. Its translation: CASSDVDSPGSGYTF.

This clone showed up just once. J is TRBJ2-1 and V is TRBV25-1; 7 bases match TRBD2. The germline V gene encodes CDR1 MGHDK and CDR2 SYGVNS. V was pared by 4 bases and J by 6 bases, with 9 bases of the junction left unmatched. The CDR3 length is 15 residues. The CDR3 loop is CASSGTRTGPNEQFF. Here the CDR3 DNA reads TGTGCCAGCAGTGGGACTAGGACGGGGCCCAATGAGCAGTTCTTC. Full variable domain (rest looked up from reference TRBV25-1 and TRBJ2-1): EADIYQTPRYLVIGTGKKITLECSQTMGHDKMYWYQQDPGMELHLIHYSYGVNSTEKGDLSSESTVSRIRTEHFPLTLESARPSHTSQYLCASSGTRTGPNEQFFGPGTRLTVL.

The chain combines TRBV30 with TRBJ2-7, with 7 positions matching TRBD1. CDR1 and CDR2 (germline): GTSNPN, SVGIG (reference sequence). CDR3 size: 13 residues. V shed 4 bases and J 0 bases; nucleotides not matched to a gene: 3. The CDR3 bases are TGTGCCTGGATGGGACAGATCTCCTACGAGCAGTACTTC. Its protein is CAWMGQISYEQYF.

The genes are TRBV15 and TRBJ1-2; D perhaps matches TRBD1 (5 bases). The germline V gene encodes CDR1 LNHNV and CDR2 YYDKDF (reference sequence). The germline V and J ends were trimmed by 0 bases and 5 bases, with 16 bases remaining between them. There are 16 residues in the CDR3. This chain's CDR3 is CATSRDRGLGRYGYTF. CDR3 in DNA: TGTGCCACCAGCAGAGATCGGGGACTGGGTCGATATGGCTACACCTTC.

This clone was seen only once. V usage is TRBV7-9 and J usage is TRBJ2-1, with 9 bases identical to TRBD1. Germline V gene data show CDR1 as SEHNR and CDR2 as FQNEAQ (reference sequence). J was trimmed by 7 bases and V by 4 bases; bases with no gene match: 8. The CDR3 is made up of 15 amino acids. The CDR3 here is CASSSTGGIGNEQFF. The CDR3, as DNA: TGTGCCAGCAGCTCTACAGGGGGCATCGGGAATGAGCAGTTCTTC.

The chain employs TRBV4-1 and TRBJ2-1; TRBD2 agrees at 8 bases. Germline CDR1 reads MGHRA; CDR2 reads YSYEKL. Unmatched junction bases numbered 6, after V lost 1 base and J lost 4 bases. The CDR3 runs 16 residues. CDR3 in DNA: TGCGCCAGCAGCCAAGCCCTAGCGGGCTCATACAATGAGCAGTTCTTC. As protein: CASSQALAGSYNEQFF.

The chain recombines TRBV7-8 with TRBJ1-4; tentative D call: TRBD1 (5 bases). The V and J ends lost 4 bases and 8 bases respectively, with 17 bases between them. CDR1 is SGHVS and CDR2 is FQNEAQ in the germline V gene. The CDR3 has 15 amino acids. CDR3 sequence: CASSSPGSGKEKLFF. The CDR3 coding sequence is TGTGCCAGCAGCTCTCCAGGGAGCGGAAAAGAAAAACTGTTTTTT. Supplemented by reference TRBV7-8 and TRBJ1-4, the full variable domain reads GAGVSQSPRYKVAKRGQDVALRCDPISGHVSLFWYQQALGQGPEFLTYFQNEAQLDKSGLPSDRFFAERPEGSVSTLKIQRTQQEDSAVYLCASSSPGSGKEKLFFGSGTQLSVL.

The chain has TRBV7-8 and TRBJ2-7, with 7 bases fitting TRBD1. J was trimmed by 9 bases and V by 1 base; bases with no gene match: 9. CDR1 SGHVS and CDR2 FQNEAQ come from the germline V gene. The length of the CDR3 is 14 residues. The CDR3 nucleotides read TGTGCCAGCAGCTTAGAGGAGACAGGGTCGTTGCAGTACTTC. It specifies CASSLEETGSLQYF.

The chain combines TRBV7-2 with TRBJ2-7; D might be TRBD2 (6 bases). Per the germline V gene, CDR1 is SGHTA and CDR2 is FQGNSA. V was trimmed by 4 bases and J by 2 bases, leaving 12 bases between them. The CDR3 is 14 residues long. The CDR3 DNA follows: TGTGCCAGCAGCTCGGGAGTACCAACCTACGAGCAGTACTTC. Translated: CASSSGVPTYEQYF.

This chain connects TRBV11-2 to TRBJ2-4; D may be TRBD2 (5 bases). CDR3 length: 14 amino acids. Trimming removed 5 bases from V and 1 base from J, with 9 bases in between. The V gene's germline CDR1 is SGHAT and CDR2 FQNNGV. CDR3 sequence (DNA): TGTGCCAGCAGCCAAGCGGTGGCCAAAAACATTCAGTACTTC. Translated: CASSQAVAKNIQYF.

The rearrangement links TRBV7-2 to TRBJ1-6, with 10 bases matching TRBD1. CDR3 length: 16 residues. Germline V gene sequence: CDR1 SGHTA, CDR2 FQGNSA. The trim removed 5 bases at V and 9 bases at J, leaving 10 bases unmatched. This chain's CDR3 is CASSRPGQGLGSPLHF. DNA for the CDR3: TGTGCCAGCAGCCGACCGGGACAGGGGTTGGGTTCACCCCTCCACTTT.

This chain links TRBV27 with TRBJ2-7, with 8 bases fitting TRBD1. Trimming took 4 bases from V and 5 from J; bases not matched to a gene: 10. Germline V lookup: CDR1 MNHEY, CDR2 SMNVEV (reference sequence). The CDR3 extends over 15 amino acids. As DNA, the CDR3 is TGTGCCAGCAGTTCCACGGGACAGGTCAGCAACGAGCAGTACTTC. This codes for CASSSTGQVSNEQYF.

The genes are TRBV30 and TRBJ2-7, with D possibly being TRBD2 (7 bases). Trimming pared 1 base from V and 5 bases from J, leaving 12 bases between. Germline V lookup: CDR1 GTSNPN, CDR2 SVGIG (reference sequence). The CDR3 runs to 13 residues. The CDR3 coding sequence is TGTGCCTGGAGTGGGGGGGGCCTAAACGAGCAGTACTTC. Amino acid sequence: CAWSGGGLNEQYF.

The V and J genes are TRBV18 and TRBJ2-3; TRBD1 is a possible D gene (5 bases). With 4 bases removed from V and 1 base from J, the gap between germline ends came to 12 bases. Germline V gene data show CDR1 as KGHSH and CDR2 as LQKENI. The length of the CDR3 is 15 residues. CDR3 sequence reads: CASSLQGPGTDTQYF. CDR3 bases: TGTGCCAGCTCACTCCAGGGTCCGGGCACAGATACGCAGTATTTT.